The entry below describes one TCR beta chain. Its antigen remains unidentified. TCRdb re-called the 5' RACE reads with MiXCR, one entry per CDR3 protein. The sample has almost 400,000 distinct CDR3 sequences, under 25% seen once. This CDR3 comprises 13 residues. Trimming left V 7 bases short and J 3 bases short, with 15 bases between. CDR1 is DFQATT and CDR2 is SNEGSKA in the germline V gene (reference sequence). This sample was included in a study of CD8 T cells in ankylosing spondylitis. Study outcomes and limitations: Clones linked with disease were CD8+ and fairly uncommon in the peripheral blood. Fewer than 10 highly homologous variants made up a TCR beta motif that seemed to typify ankylosing spondylitis blood. Matched ankylosing spondylitis synovial fluid reportedly contained a significantly enriched population of disease-linked clones.

The source of this sequence is a male donor with ankylosing spondylitis. The sequenced material came from blood, either unsorted or a sorted T cell fraction (not recorded which). The chain is built from TRBV20-1 and TRBJ1-2; maybe TRBD1 (5 bases). CDR3 residues: CSVLTERDYGYTF. The DNA for the CDR3 is TGCAGTGTTTTGACAGAAAGGGACTATGGCTACACCTTC.